Presented here are 19 T cell receptor beta chains from one specimen sequenced in a study of early T cells in non-severe SARS-CoV-2 infection. TCRdb itself ran the 5' RACE reads through MiXCR, one entry per CDR3 protein. The table lists 75,000 to 100,000 distinct CDR3 sequences, around 14% of them singletons. Sequencing was done on a sample of whole blood. The receptors were sampled from an adult who was a healthcare worker with PCR-confirmed SARS-CoV-2 infection or an uninfected control (not recorded which).

This clonotype was seen ten or more times. The chain recombines TRBV15 with TRBJ2-1; D not resolved. Germline V gene sequence: CDR1 LNHNV, CDR2 YYDKDF (reference sequence). The CDR3 covers 17 residues. V lost 1 base and J lost 0, with 13 bases in between. The CDR3 spells CATSRAPGLHSYNEQFF. The CDR3 region has the DNA TGTGCCACCAGCAGAGCCCCAGGTTTGCACTCCTACAATGAGCAGTTCTTC.

This clonotype was seen a handful of times. The rearrangement uses TRBV6-1 and TRBJ1-2, with 8 bases identical to TRBD1. With 3 bases clipped from V and 2 bases from J, the junction kept 5 bases outside the gene matches. CDR3 length: 15 amino acids. Germline CDR1 is MNHNS and CDR2 is SASEGT. The CDR3 sequence is CASSDRGRSNYGYTF. The CDR3 nucleotides are TGTGCCAGCAGTGACAGGGGGCGAAGCAACTATGGCTACACCTTC.

This chain connects TRBV12-5 to TRBJ2-5, with 7 bases aligning to TRBD1. The CDR3 sequence is 14 residues long. The V and J ends lost 1 base and 2 bases, in that order; junction bases with no gene match: 1. Germline V CDR1 and CDR2: LGHNT, FRNRAP. The CDR3 is CASGLGTGQETQYF. CDR3 DNA: TGTGCTAGTGGTTTGGGGACAGGACAAGAGACCCAGTACTTC.

The V gene is TRBV28, the J gene TRBJ1-2; 8 nucleotides match TRBD1. V shed 2 bases and J 4 bases; nucleotides not matched to a gene: 9. There are 16 residues in the CDR3. Germline CDR1 MDHEN, CDR2 SYDVKM. The DNA for the CDR3 is TGTGCCAGCAGTTTAACCGACAGGGGAAGCGGCTATGGCTACACCTTC. It yields the protein CASSLTDRGSGYGYTF.

The V call is TRBV19, the J call TRBJ2-7, with D perhaps given as TRBD1 or TRBD2 (7 bases each). The germline CDR1 and CDR2 sequences are LNHDA and SQIVND (reference sequence). V gave up 8 bases and J gave up 5 bases, with 16 bases separating them. There are 13 residues in the CDR3. CDR3 residues: CASRPRGGHEQYF. The CDR3 nucleotides read TGTGCCAGTCGACCCAGGGGGGGCCACGAGCAGTACTTC.

The sample holds many counts of this clonotype. J is TRBJ1-5 and V is TRBV15; D not resolved. The CDR3 covers 16 residues. V gave up 0 bases and J gave up 6 bases, with 15 bases separating them. The V gene's germline CDR1 is LNHNV and CDR2 YYDKDF (reference sequence). The CDR3 reads CATSRDPRAESQPQHF. DNA of the CDR3: TGTGCCACCAGCAGAGATCCGAGGGCAGAGAGTCAGCCCCAGCATTTT.

This clonotype was seen at least ten times. CDR3 loop: CASSPGAAGLTFTDTQYF. DNA for the CDR3: TGTGCCAGCAGCCCAGGGGCGGCGGGACTCACCTTCACAGATACGCAGTATTTT. The chain is built from TRBV7-7 and TRBJ2-3; perhaps D is TRBD1 or TRBD2 (6 bases each). V gave up 5 bases and J gave up 2 bases, with 23 bases separating them. The CDR3 is 18 amino acids. CDR1 and CDR2 (germline): SSHAT, FNYEAQ (reference sequence).

This clonotype has ten or more counts. This chain links TRBV13 with TRBJ1-1, with unresolved D. Germline V CDR1 and CDR2: PRHDT, FYEKMQ (reference sequence). The CDR3 is 11 residues long. V dropped 5 bases and J dropped 7 bases, with 8 bases sitting between them. The CDR3 DNA reads TGTGCCAGCAGCCGACGCCTTGAAGCTTTCTTT. This translates into CASSRRLEAFF.

V is TRBV6-6 and J is TRBJ2-4; D is possibly TRBD2 (5 bases). The V gene's germline CDR1 is MNHNY and CDR2 SVGAGI (reference sequence). This CDR3 is 15 amino acids long. The V end was cut by 0 bases, the J end by 2 bases, with 8 bases between. The CDR3 DNA is TGTGCCAGCAGTTACTCGAGAGGGACCAAAAACATTCAGTACTTC. Protein product: CASSYSRGTKNIQYF.

V and J are TRBV6-1 and TRBJ1-1; D unclear. Trimming removed 1 base at V and 5 bases at J, with 8 bases between. Germline V gives CDR1 MNHNS, CDR2 SASEGT. The length of the CDR3 is 13 residues. CDR3 nucleotide sequence: TGTGCCAGCAGTGAAGAAAGCCCTACTGAAGCTTTCTTT. It is translated as CASSEESPTEAFF.

This clonotype turned up a few times. The chain employs TRBV29-1 and TRBJ1-1; a weak D match, TRBD1 (6 bases). Looked up from germline, CDR1 is SQVTM and CDR2 is ANQGSEA. This CDR3 comprises 12 residues. Trimming took 4 bases from V and 6 from J, leaving 12 bases between them. CDR3 sequence reads: CSVGRGDSEAFF. The CDR3 DNA is TGCAGCGTTGGCAGGGGAGATTCTGAAGCTTTCTTT.

In this sample, this clonotype turned up many times. The rearrangement uses TRBV5-1 and TRBJ2-6; D is possibly TRBD2 (6 bases). The CDR3 contains 18 residues. V was trimmed by 0 bases and J by 0 bases, leaving 13 bases between them. Germline CDR1 SGHRS, CDR2 YFSETQ. The CDR3: CASSLAFQDYSGANVLTF. The CDR3 DNA sequence: TGCGCCAGCAGCTTGGCCTTTCAGGACTACTCTGGGGCCAACGTCCTGACTTTC.

By share, this clonotype ranks as medium-sized. V is TRBV11-1 and J is TRBJ1-2; D unresolved. The CDR3 is 14 residues long. Germline assignment: CDR1 SGHAT and CDR2 FQDESV (reference sequence). The V end was cut by 5 bases, the J end by 1 base, with 11 bases between. CDR3 protein: CASSTGVFNYGYTF. The CDR3 coding sequence is TGTGCCAGCAGCACGGGCGTTTTTAACTATGGCTACACCTTC. Complete variable domain (other parts from reference TRBV11-1 and TRBJ1-2): EAEVAQSPRYKITEKSQAVAFWCDPISGHATLYWYRQILGQGPELLVQFQDESVVDDSQLPKDRFSAERLKGVDSTLKIQPAELGDSAMYLCASSTGVFNYGYTFGSGTRLTVV.

The chain recombines TRBV5-1 with TRBJ2-1; 7 bases map to TRBD1. CDR1 SGHRS and CDR2 YFSETQ come from the germline V gene. After removal of 3 bases from V and 4 bases from J, the junction contained 10 bases not matched to a gene. The CDR3 is 16 residues long. The DNA for the CDR3 is TGCGCCAGCAGCTATCCAGGGGGTACAAGGTACAATGAGCAGTTCTTC. Encoded protein: CASSYPGGTRYNEQFF.

The chain carries TRBV7-9 and TRBJ1-2; D uncertain. Trimming took 4 bases from V and 4 from J, leaving 13 bases between them. Germline V gives CDR1 SEHNR, CDR2 FQNEAQ (reference sequence). The CDR3 loop spans 14 amino acids. In nucleotides, the CDR3 is TGTGCCAGCAGCTCGGTAGAGACGGCCTATGGCTACACCTTC. Translating gives CASSSVETAYGYTF.

This clonotype appeared a few times. This chain uses TRBV7-6 with TRBJ2-5; D uncertain. Trimming took 2 bases from V and 2 from J, leaving 9 bases between them. The V gene's germline CDR1 is SGHVS and CDR2 FNYEAQ. There are 14 residues in the CDR3. The CDR3 nucleotides read TGTGCCAGCAGCTTAAATCGGCAGCAAGAGACCCAGTACTTC. This sequence encodes CASSLNRQQETQYF.

This sequence joins TRBV6-1 and TRBJ1-5; D ambiguous. The CDR3 loop spans 14 amino acids. Trimming took 6 bases from V and 0 from J, leaving 9 bases between them. Germline V gene lookup returns CDR1 MNHNS and CDR2 SASEGT. The DNA for the CDR3 is TGTGCCAGCAGCTACCTAAATAGCAATCAGCCCCAGCATTTT. Protein: CASSYLNSNQPQHF.

The V and J genes are TRBV29-1 and TRBJ1-1; D possibly corresponds to TRBD1 (6 bases). The CDR3 is 13 amino acids. Trimming shortened V by 0 bases and J by 4 bases, and 9 bases separated the two germline ends. Germline V lookup: CDR1 SQVTM, CDR2 ANQGSEA. The CDR3 nucleotides are TGCAGCGTTGAAGAGGGAGGGGGCACTGAAGCTTTCTTT. Translating gives CSVEEGGGTEAFF. Complete variable domain (other parts from reference TRBV29-1 and TRBJ1-1): SAVISQKPSRDICQRGTSLTIQCQVDSQVTMMFWYRQQPGQSLTLIATANQGSEATYESGFVIDKFPISRPNLTFSTLTVSNMSPEDSSIYLCSVEEGGGTEAFFGQGTRLTVV.

The chain couples TRBV5-1 to TRBJ2-7; TRBD1 aligns across 9 bases. V was pared by 4 bases and J by 4 bases, with 6 bases of the junction left unmatched. Germline values: CDR1 SGHRS, CDR2 YFSETQ. The CDR3 runs 14 residues. The CDR3 nucleotides read TGCGCCAGCAGCAGTACCGGGACAGGGTACGAGCAGTACTTC. Amino acid sequence: CASSSTGTGYEQYF.